The source of this T cell receptor (beta chain) is a study of intratumoral heterogeneity in liver cancer. Findings and caveats of the study: The authors noted under-sampled tumor-infiltrating lymphocyte representation as a limitation.

The V and J ends lost 7 bases and 2 bases respectively, with 19 bases between them. The V gene's germline CDR1 is LNHDA and CDR2 SQIVND (reference sequence). This CDR3 has 16 residues. Produced via immunoSEQ multiplex PCR; TCRdb's table is partial and in-frame only. The sample lists 5,500 to 6,000 clones; around two thirds were seen once. As concerns this clone: Its antigen is not known.

The chain couples TRBV19 to TRBJ2-3; D possibly corresponds to TRBD2 (6 bases). The receptor comes from a man in his sixties or seventies with hepatocellular carcinoma. The specimen was tumor-adjacent normal tissue, collected before any cancer treatment. CDR3 in DNA: TGTGCCAGTACCACGGGCCGTGGGGGGTTCACAGATACGCAGTATTTT. It codes for CASTTGRGGFTDTQYF.